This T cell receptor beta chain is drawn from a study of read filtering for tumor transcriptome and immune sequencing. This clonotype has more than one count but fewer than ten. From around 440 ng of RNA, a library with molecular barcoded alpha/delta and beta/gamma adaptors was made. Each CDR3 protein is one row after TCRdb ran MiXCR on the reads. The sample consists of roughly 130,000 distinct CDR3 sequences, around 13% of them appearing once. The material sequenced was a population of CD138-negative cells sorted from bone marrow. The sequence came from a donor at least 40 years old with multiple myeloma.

As DNA, the CDR3 is TGCGCCAGCAGCTTGGCTAAATTCACAGATACGCAGTATTTT. Translating gives CASSLAKFTDTQYF. The J gene is TRBJ2-3, the V gene TRBV5-1; D remains unclear. This CDR3 is built from 14 residues. CDR1 and CDR2 (germline): SGHRS, YFSETQ. Deletions cut 0 bases from V and 2 bases from J, with 7 bases between.